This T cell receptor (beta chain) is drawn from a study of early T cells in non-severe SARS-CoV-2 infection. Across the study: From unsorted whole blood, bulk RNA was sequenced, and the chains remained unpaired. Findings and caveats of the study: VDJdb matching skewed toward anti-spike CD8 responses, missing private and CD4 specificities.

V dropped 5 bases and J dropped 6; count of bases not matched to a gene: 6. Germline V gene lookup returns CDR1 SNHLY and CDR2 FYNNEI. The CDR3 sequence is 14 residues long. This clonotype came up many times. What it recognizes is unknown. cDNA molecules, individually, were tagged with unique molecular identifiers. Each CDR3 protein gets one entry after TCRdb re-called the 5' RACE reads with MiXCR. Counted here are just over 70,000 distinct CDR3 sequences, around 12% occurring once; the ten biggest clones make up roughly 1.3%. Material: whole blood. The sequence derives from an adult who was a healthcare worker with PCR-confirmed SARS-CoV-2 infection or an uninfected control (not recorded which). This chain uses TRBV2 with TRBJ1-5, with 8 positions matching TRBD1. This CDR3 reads CASSKTDRAQPQHF. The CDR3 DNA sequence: TGTGCCAGCAGTAAAACGGACAGGGCTCAGCCCCAGCATTTT.